These T cell receptor beta chains were read from a single sample in a study of PD-1 blockade in classical Hodgkin lymphoma. Sequencing used immunoSEQ multiplex PCR; TCRdb keeps in-frame clones, though not all of them. Found here are fewer than 65,000 clones, roughly nine tenths of them singletons; the top ten hold over 9.5%. This sample comprised peripheral blood mononuclear cells (PBMCs), obtained at baseline. The receptors originated from a human donor with classical Hodgkin lymphoma. The conserved cysteine and the conserved F or W are not part of the CDR3 here. The order of the fields is CDR3 protein, clone size, J gene, V gene. Part of the rows lack a size; the others show once, few, many or a class for expanded clones.

ASSGHPAGSGNTIY	once	TRBJ1-3	TRBV7-6
ATSREGVGGSYNEQF	-	TRBJ2-1	TRBV15
ATSDREETQY	-	TRBJ2-5	TRBV15
ASSLQDNYGYT	-	TRBJ1-2	TRBV18
ASSVVPTGGRGY	-	TRBJ2-4	TRBV9
ASSALQGNTGELF	few	TRBJ2-2	TRBV9
AGRGPNTGELF	-	TRBJ2-2	TRBV6-1
ASSFVGGSQPQH	few	TRBJ1-5	TRBV27
ASRSTGEKTQY	-	TRBJ2-5	TRBV6-1
ASSIGGNEQF	once	TRBJ2-1	TRBV19
ASSFGDQPQH	-	TRBJ1-5	TRBV5-6